This T cell receptor beta chain was recorded in a study of blood T cell repertoires in COVID-19. Study overall: Samples came from the United States, Italy and Spain, spanning acute and convalescent COVID-19. From T cells, B-cell-depleted T cells, or PBMCs came the material, which was cDNA or gDNA.

In the original workflow: Estimation of nucleated cell counts was performed using reference gene primer amplification. The table came from immunoSEQ multiplex PCR; TCRdb's copy has only in-frame clones and leaves some out. The DNA gave D and trimming, while V, J and clone size come from that table. The profile shows around 110,000 clones, approximately 90% of them singletons. Per germline, CDR1 MDHEN and CDR2 SYDVKM. The V and J ends lost 11 bases and 2 bases, in that order; junction bases with no gene match: 4. CDR3 length equals 12 residues. The specimen sequenced was peripheral blood. V usage is TRBV28 and J usage is TRBJ2-5, with 8 bases matching TRBD1. The sequence was collected from a human donor with active COVID-19. The donor label of this sample is uncertain. The CDR3 spells CASTGGQETQYF. The CDR3 nucleotides read TGTGCCTCAACAGGGGGGCAAGAGACCCAGTACTTC.